The 13 T cell receptor beta chains given below trace back to one sample, sequenced in a study of shared clonotypes between healthy human individuals (dated by TCRdb to the early 2020s). Receptor amplification or capture employed the immunoSEQ multiplex PCR assay. In its TCRdb copy, this immuneACCESS table keeps in-frame sequences only and misses some clones. Where compared with another copy, unresolved V genes explain less than half of these, and the others have no known cause. Here the sample has about 610,000 clones; around 97% occur a single time. Of the sample, 0.045% to 0.06% is held by the ten largest clones. The material sequenced was naive CD4+ T cells sorted from blood. The sample's cell subset or site label, in plain terms: CD45RA+ positively selected. The origin of the receptors is a woman aged 25 to 39 in good health.

V is TRBV11-2 and J is TRBJ1-3, with D possibly TRBD1 on 6 matching bases. V shed 5 bases and J shed 1 base, with 15 bases lying between them. CDR3 length: 16 residues. The germline V gene has CDR1 SGHAT and CDR2 FQNNGV. The CDR3: CASSQYVRGSGNTIYF. Written as DNA, the CDR3 is TGTGCCAGCAGCCAATACGTAAGGGGGTCTGGAAACACCATATATTTT.

This rearrangement joins TRBV5-1 to TRBJ1-4; 12 nucleotides agree with TRBD1. Germline assignment: CDR1 SGHRS and CDR2 YFSETQ. J was trimmed by 0 bases and V by 5 bases; bases with no gene match: 11. The CDR3 sequence is 19 residues long. DNA for the CDR3: TGCGCCAGCAGTCCTACCGGGACAGGGGGCATTGCAACTAATGAAAAACTGTTTTTT. Its translation: CASSPTGTGGIATNEKLFF. Using reference TRBV5-1 and TRBJ1-4 for the parts outside the CDR3, the full variable domain is KAGVTQTPRYLIKTRGQQVTLSCSPISGHRSVSWYQQTPGQGLQFLFEYFSETQRNKGNFPGRFSGRQFSNSRSEMNVSTLELGDSALYLCASSPTGTGGIATNEKLFFGSGTQLSVL.

The chain recombines TRBV27 with TRBJ2-1, with TRBD2 matching 7 bases. The CDR3 totals 16 residues. With V trimmed by 6 bases and J by 1 base, 9 bases remained unmatched. The germline V gene has CDR1 MNHEY and CDR2 SMNVEV (reference sequence). CDR3 DNA: TGTGCCAGCAGCCCCCGTGGGGGAGGGTCCTACAATGAGCAGTTCTTC. Its translation is CASSPRGGGSYNEQFF.

The chain links TRBV19 to TRBJ2-2; D is uncertain. V lost 5 bases and J lost 2, with 6 bases in between. This CDR3 region has 13 residues. CDR1 and CDR2 (germline): LNHDA, SQIVND (reference sequence). CDR3 amino acids: CASSHTNTGELFF. The CDR3 DNA is TGTGCCAGTAGTCACACTAACACCGGGGAGCTGTTTTTT.

The V call is TRBV4-1, the J call TRBJ2-5, with TRBD1 matching over 7 bases. J was trimmed by 2 bases and V by 4 bases; bases with no gene match: 4. Germline lookup yields CDR1 MGHRA and CDR2 YSYEKL. The CDR3 consists of 14 residues. CDR3 in DNA: TGCGCCAGCAGCCTGACAGGGACACAAGAGACCCAGTACTTC. Its protein is CASSLTGTQETQYF.

This chain connects TRBV4-1 to TRBJ1-5; no clear D gene. The CDR3 has 15 amino acids. CDR1 and CDR2 (germline): MGHRA, YSYEKL. V was shortened by 1 base and J by 2 bases, with 9 bases between the two germline ends. The CDR3 here is CASSQAPIGNQPQHF. The CDR3, as DNA: TGCGCCAGCAGCCAAGCCCCGATCGGCAATCAGCCCCAGCATTTT.

The chain joins TRBV27 to TRBJ2-2; 7 bases fit TRBD1. Per germline, CDR1 MNHEY and CDR2 SMNVEV (reference sequence). The trim removed 5 bases at V and 6 bases at J, leaving 6 bases unmatched. The CDR3 sequence is 14 residues long. CDR3 DNA: TGTGCCAGCAGTCCCAACAGGGGCGCCGGGGAGCTGTTTTTT. This sequence encodes CASSPNRGAGELFF.

The chain links TRBV23-1 to TRBJ2-7; 10 bases match TRBD1. TRBV23-1 qualifies as an ORF whose function is uncertain. After removal of 8 bases from V and 5 bases from J, the junction contained 6 bases not matched to a gene. There are 13 residues in the CDR3. The CDR3 reads CASGGQGRHEQYF. Here the CDR3 DNA reads TGCGCCAGCGGGGGACAGGGGCGGCACGAGCAGTACTTC.

There are a few counts of this clone. The V gene is TRBV4-1, the J gene TRBJ1-2; D remains ambiguous. Germline CDR1 is MGHRA and CDR2 is YSYEKL. Trimming stripped 0 bases from V and 8 bases from J, with 16 bases between. The CDR3 covers 15 residues. This chain's CDR3 is CASSQDGKPGWGYTF. CDR3 nucleotide sequence: TGCGCCAGCAGCCAAGATGGCAAGCCCGGTTGGGGCTACACCTTC.

This sequence joins TRBV6-5 and TRBJ2-2, with a weak D call TRBD1 (5 bases). CDR1 is MNHEY and CDR2 is SVGAGI in the germline V gene. The length of the CDR3 is 13 residues. The V end was cut by 5 bases, the J end by 7 bases, with 11 bases between. The CDR3 DNA reads TGTGCCAGCAGTGCCAGGGTCGACGGGGAGCTGTTTTTT. This encodes CASSARVDGELFF.

The chain's CDR3 is CASRYGWGTEAFF. In nucleotides, the CDR3 is TGTGCCAGCAGATACGGTTGGGGAACTGAAGCTTTCTTT. The chain recombines TRBV2 with TRBJ1-1; no clear D. CDR3 length: 13 residues. Trimming removed 6 bases at V and 5 bases at J, with 13 bases between. CDR1 is SNHLY, CDR2 FYNNEI, per germline.

The genes are TRBV6-5 and TRBJ2-3, with a possible D match to TRBD2 (6 bases). The CDR3 covers 16 residues. CDR1 is MNHEY and CDR2 is SVGAGI in the germline V gene. Trimming left V 4 bases short and J 2 bases short, with 16 bases between. The CDR3 loop is CASSFQHSGATDTQYF. Here the CDR3 DNA reads TGTGCCAGCAGTTTCCAACATAGCGGAGCCACAGATACGCAGTATTTT.

The rearrangement joins TRBV14 to TRBJ2-1; D might be TRBD2 (6 bases). This CDR3 is 15 amino acids long. Germline assignment: CDR1 SGHDN and CDR2 FVKESK. The V gene lost 3 bases and the J gene lost 8 bases, with 17 bases spanning the gap. CDR3 amino acids: CASSHTTILAHEQFF. In DNA form, the CDR3 reads TGTGCCAGCAGCCATACAACGATACTAGCTCATGAGCAGTTCTTC.